A selection of T cell receptor beta chains follows, all from one sample in a study of neoadjuvant anti-PD-1 for oral cavity cancer. Clones were sequenced by immunoSEQ multiplex PCR, and TCRdb holds only the in-frame ones, with some missing. The sample holds some 70,000 clones; roughly 81% are singletons and the top ten take roughly 3.4%. Sequenced material: PBMCs, taken after nivolumab (anti-PD-1) treatment. The source of these receptors is a person aged 35-80 years with oral cavity squamous cell carcinoma. Both conserved end residues are part of each CDR3. Fields, in order: clone size, D gene, J gene, V gene, CDR3 protein, CDR3 DNA. The D gene is left open where the match is weak. Clone size, where shown, is once, few, many, or a class for clones that have expanded.

>once|-|TRBJ2-3|TRBV28
CASSLTPGSTDTQYF
TGTGCCAGCAGTTTAACCCCAGGGAGCACAGATACGCAGTATTTT
>-|TRBD1|TRBJ1-3|TRBV6-5
CASSYAGQADTIYF
TGTGCCAGCAGTTACGCGGGACAGGCAGACACCATATATTTT
>-|-|TRBJ2-7|TRBV10-3
CAIRHPTVSYEQYF
TGTGCCATCAGGCACCCGACAGTCTCCTACGAGCAGTACTTC
>-|TRBD2|TRBJ2-7|TRBV7-2
CASSLGLASYEQYF
TGTGCCAGCAGCTTGGGACTAGCCTCCTACGAGCAGTACTTC
>few|-|TRBJ2-7|TRBV28
CASSFPTSYEQYF
TGTGCCAGCAGTTTCCCCACCTCCTACGAGCAGTACTTC
>-|-|TRBJ1-4|TRBV5-6
CASSYQGAKLFF
TGTGCCAGCAGCTACCAAGGGGCAAAACTGTTTTTT
>once|TRBD2|TRBJ2-3|TRBV30
CAWSFTPSGSSGTQYF
TGTGCCTGGAGTTTCACCCCTAGCGGCAGTTCGGGTACGCAGTATTTT
>-|-|TRBJ2-1|TRBV5-6
CASSFGSSSYNEQFF
TGTGCCAGCAGCTTCGGGTCAAGCTCCTACAATGAGCAGTTCTTC
>-|-|TRBJ2-5|TRBV5-1
CASTQHQRETQYF
TGCGCCAGCACCCAGCATCAGAGAGAGACCCAGTACTTC
>-|-|TRBJ1-1|TRBV9
CASSPLGNTEAFF
TGTGCCAGCAGCCCACTAGGGAACACTGAAGCTTTCTTT
>-|-|TRBJ2-1|TRBV5-4
CASSLAGVLNEQFF
TGTGCCAGCAGCTTGGCAGGGGTACTCAATGAGCAGTTCTTC
>-|TRBD2|TRBJ2-1|TRBV18
CASSPSSGDIYNEQFF
TGTGCCAGCTCACCCTCGAGCGGGGATATTTACAATGAGCAGTTCTTC
>-|TRBD1|TRBJ2-7|TRBV7-8
CASSLEQGASYEQYF
TGTGCCAGCAGCTTAGAGCAGGGGGCTTCCTACGAGCAGTACTTC
>-|-|TRBJ2-3|TRBV2
CASTLLADTQYF
TGTGCCAGCACCCTACTAGCAGATACGCAGTATTTT
>-|-|TRBJ2-7|TRBV6-1
CASSGYEQYF
TGTGCCAGCAGTGGATACGAGCAGTACTTC
>-|TRBD1|TRBJ2-7|TRBV6-6
CASINLPTGNYEQYF
TGTGCCAGCATCAACCTGCCGACAGGGAACTACGAGCAGTACTTC
>-|TRBD1|TRBJ1-2|TRBV9
CASSRGQGNYGYTF
TGTGCCAGCAGCCGAGGACAGGGCAACTATGGCTACACCTTC
>-|-|TRBJ2-3|TRBV2
CASSERAQTDTQYF
TGTGCCAGCAGTGAAAGGGCTCAAACAGATACGCAGTATTTT
>-|TRBD1|TRBJ1-2|TRBV2
CASSPSRDSNYGYTF
TGTGCCAGCAGTCCGTCACGGGACAGTAACTATGGCTACACCTTC
>-|TRBD1|TRBJ2-7|TRBV5-1
CASSFSSGGVEQYF
TGCGCCAGCAGCTTTAGTTCAGGGGGAGTCGAGCAGTACTTC
>-|-|TRBJ2-7|TRBV27
CASGRTALYEQYF
TGTGCCAGCGGTCGAACGGCTTTATACGAGCAGTACTTC
>-|-|TRBJ2-7|TRBV21-1
CASSQALAGRPNSYEQYF
TGTGCCAGCAGCCAGGCACTAGCGGGGCGTCCTAATTCCTACGAGCAGTACTTC
>once|TRBD2|TRBJ2-7|TRBV29-1
CSVEGGGLAGTTYEQYF
TGCAGCGTTGAAGGTGGGGGACTAGCGGGGACAACCTACGAGCAGTACTTC
>-|TRBD2|TRBJ2-3|TRBV28
CASSFPGLAGSDTQYF
TGTGCCAGCAGTTTCCCCGGGCTAGCGGGTTCAGATACGCAGTATTTT
>-|TRBD2|TRBJ2-3|TRBV5-1
CASSLGLADTQYF
TGCGCCAGCAGCTTGGGACTAGCGGATACGCAGTATTTT
>-|TRBD2|TRBJ2-1|TRBV7-9
CASSSRGEGYDNEQFF
TGTGCCAGCAGTTCTCGAGGGGAGGGATATGACAATGAGCAGTTCTTC
>-|-|TRBJ2-3|TRBV5-4
CASRSGLSTDTQYF
TGTGCCAGCAGGTCGGGACTCAGCACAGATACGCAGTATTTT
>-|TRBD1|TRBJ1-4|TRBV28
CASSFPSGTGSEKLFF
TGTGCCAGCAGTTTTCCTTCCGGGACAGGGAGTGAAAAACTGTTTTTT
>-|-|TRBJ1-5|TRBV30
CAWSVGQGRRYQPQHF
TGTGCCTGGAGTGTAGGCCAGGGCAGGCGATATCAGCCCCAGCATTTT
>-|TRBD1|TRBJ1-1|TRBV5-1
CASSEGQGFTEAFF
TGCGCCAGCAGCGAAGGACAGGGATTTACTGAAGCTTTCTTT
>few|-|TRBJ1-1|TRBV2
CASRAQGDRRGTEAFF
TGTGCCAGCAGAGCGCAGGGTGACCGCCGGGGGACTGAAGCTTTCTTT
>few|-|TRBJ2-3|TRBV29-1
CSVQGRVTDTQYF
TGCAGCGTACAGGGTCGGGTCACAGATACGCAGTATTTT
>-|-|TRBJ1-1|TRBV5-6
CASSLPGQGLFTEAFF
TGTGCCAGCAGCTTACCGGGCCAGGGGTTATTCACTGAAGCTTTCTTT
>-|-|TRBJ2-7|TRBV27
CASSLSIGSYYEQYF
TGTGCCAGCAGTTTATCGATAGGCAGTTACTACGAGCAGTACTTC
>-|TRBD2|TRBJ2-2|TRBV7-8
CASSVTSGMIGELFF
TGTGCCAGCAGCGTTACTAGCGGGATGATCGGGGAGCTGTTTTTT
>-|TRBD1|TRBJ2-7|TRBV29-1
CSSRTGHEQYF
TGCAGCTCCAGGACAGGCCACGAGCAGTACTTC
>few|-|TRBJ1-1|TRBV7-9
CASSLKGGPNTEAFF
TGTGCCAGCAGCTTAAAAGGGGGACCGAACACTGAAGCTTTCTTT
>-|TRBD1|TRBJ2-3|TRBV5-1
CASSFWTGNQLVDTQYF
TGCGCCAGCAGCTTTTGGACAGGGAATCAATTAGTAGATACGCAGTATTTT
>-|-|TRBJ2-5|TRBV10-3
CAISTQGDETQYF
TGTGCCATCAGCACACAGGGAGACGAGACCCAGTACTTC
>few|TRBD2|TRBJ2-2|TRBV6-5
CASSYGTTISELFF
TGTGCCAGCAGTTACGGGACTACAATCAGTGAGCTGTTTTTT